Below, one T cell receptor (beta chain) is given with its context. Antigen specificity is unknown. This entry belongs to a study of cytomegalovirus exposure and HLA in healthy donors. The study's findings and limits: A few chains tied to CMV proved CMV antigen-specific in vitro.

The CDR3 extends over 21 amino acids. J lost 4 bases, V lost 5 bases, and 24 bases had no gene match. Germline loops: CDR1 LGHNT, CDR2 FRNRAP. The data were produced by immunoSEQ multiplex PCR, yet TCRdb's version contains in-frame clones alone and is incomplete. The top ten hold about 1.5% of the sample, which has some 49,000 clones, roughly nine tenths seen once. The gene calls are TRBV12-5 and TRBJ2-3, with 10 nucleotides matching TRBD2. Sample: PBMCs. The source of this sequence is a man aged 18 to 29 in good health and CMV-seronegative. CDR3 region: CASGGRLAGAPRHPVPDTQYF. CDR3 in DNA: TGTGCTAGTGGTGGCCGGCTAGCGGGAGCTCCTCGGCACCCGGTCCCAGATACGCAGTATTTT. The full variable domain, rest sourced from reference TRBV12-5 and TRBJ2-3, is DARVTQTPRHKVTEMGQEVTMRCQPILGHNTVFWYRQTMMQGLELLAYFRNRAPLDDSGMPKDRFSAEMPDATLATLKIQPSEPRDSAVYFCASGGRLAGAPRHPVPDTQYFGPGTRLTVL.